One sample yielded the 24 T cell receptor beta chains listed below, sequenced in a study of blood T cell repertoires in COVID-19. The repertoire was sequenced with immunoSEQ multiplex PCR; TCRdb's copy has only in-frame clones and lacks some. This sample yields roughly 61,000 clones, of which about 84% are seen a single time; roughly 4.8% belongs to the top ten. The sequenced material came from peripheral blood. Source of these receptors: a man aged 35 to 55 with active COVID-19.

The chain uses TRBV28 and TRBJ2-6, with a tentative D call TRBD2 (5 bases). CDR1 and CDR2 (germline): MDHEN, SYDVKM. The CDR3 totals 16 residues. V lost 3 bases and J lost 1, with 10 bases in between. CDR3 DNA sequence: TGTGCCAGCAGTTTGGCACTAGGGTCTGGGGCCAACGTCCTGACTTTC. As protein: CASSLALGSGANVLTF.

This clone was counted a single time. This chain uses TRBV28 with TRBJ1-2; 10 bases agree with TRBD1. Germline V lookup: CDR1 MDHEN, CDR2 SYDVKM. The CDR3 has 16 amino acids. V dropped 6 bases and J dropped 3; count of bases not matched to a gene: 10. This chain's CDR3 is CASSSTRQGAHYGYTF. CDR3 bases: TGTGCCAGCAGCTCAACCCGACAGGGGGCTCACTATGGCTACACCTTC.

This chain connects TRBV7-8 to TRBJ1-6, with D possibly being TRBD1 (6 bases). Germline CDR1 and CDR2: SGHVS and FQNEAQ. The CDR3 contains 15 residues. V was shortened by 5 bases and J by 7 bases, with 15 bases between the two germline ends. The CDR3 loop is CASSRRTVGNSPLHF. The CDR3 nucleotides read TGTGCCAGCAGCCGGAGGACAGTGGGAAATTCACCCCTCCACTTT.

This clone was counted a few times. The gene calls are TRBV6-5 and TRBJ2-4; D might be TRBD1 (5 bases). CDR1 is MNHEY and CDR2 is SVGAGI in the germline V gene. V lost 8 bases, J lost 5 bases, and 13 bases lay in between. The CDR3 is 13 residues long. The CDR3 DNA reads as TGTGCCAGCGCGGTGGGGCGCGAAAACATTCAGTACTTC. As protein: CASAVGRENIQYF.

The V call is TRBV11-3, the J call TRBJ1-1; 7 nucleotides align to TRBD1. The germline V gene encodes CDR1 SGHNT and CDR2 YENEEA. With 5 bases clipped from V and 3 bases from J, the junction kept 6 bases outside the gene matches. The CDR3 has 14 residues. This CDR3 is CASSTGQVDTEAFF. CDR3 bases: TGTGCCAGCAGCACCGGACAGGTCGACACTGAAGCTTTCTTT.

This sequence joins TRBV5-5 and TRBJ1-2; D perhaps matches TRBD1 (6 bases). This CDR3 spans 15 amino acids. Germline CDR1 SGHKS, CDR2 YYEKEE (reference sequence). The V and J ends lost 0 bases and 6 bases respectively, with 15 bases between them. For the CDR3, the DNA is TGTGCCAGCAGCTTGGAGTGGGGGCCCTGGGATGGCTACACCTTC. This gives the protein CASSLEWGPWDGYTF.

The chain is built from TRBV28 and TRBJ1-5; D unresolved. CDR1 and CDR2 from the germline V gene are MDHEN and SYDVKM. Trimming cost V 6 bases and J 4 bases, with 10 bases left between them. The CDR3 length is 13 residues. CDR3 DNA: TGTGCCAGCAGCCCTTCCCCGAATCAGCCCCAGCATTTT. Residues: CASSPSPNQPQHF. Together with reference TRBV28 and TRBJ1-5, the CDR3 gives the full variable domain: DVKVTQSSRYLVKRTGEKVFLECVQDMDHENMFWYRQDPGLGLRLIYFSYDVKMKEKGDIPEGYSVSREKKERFSLILESASTNQTSMYLCASSPSPNQPQHFGDGTRLSIL.

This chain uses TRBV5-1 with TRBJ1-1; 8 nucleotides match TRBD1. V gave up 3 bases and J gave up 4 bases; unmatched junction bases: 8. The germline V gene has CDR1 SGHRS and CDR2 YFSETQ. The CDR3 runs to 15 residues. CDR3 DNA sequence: TGCGCCAGCAGCTCCTCGGACAGGGTGAGCACTGAAGCTTTCTTT. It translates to CASSSSDRVSTEAFF.

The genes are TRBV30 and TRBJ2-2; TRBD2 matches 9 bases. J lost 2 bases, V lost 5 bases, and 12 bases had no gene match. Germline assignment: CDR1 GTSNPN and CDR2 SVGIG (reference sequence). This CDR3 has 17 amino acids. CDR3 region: CAWGSPSGAFNTGELFF. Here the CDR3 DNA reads TGTGCCTGGGGGAGCCCTAGCGGGGCCTTTAACACCGGGGAGCTGTTTTTT.

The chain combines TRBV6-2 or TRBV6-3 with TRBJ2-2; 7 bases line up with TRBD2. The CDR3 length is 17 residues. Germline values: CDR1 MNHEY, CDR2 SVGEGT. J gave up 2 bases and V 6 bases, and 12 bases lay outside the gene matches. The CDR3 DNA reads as TGTGCCAGCAGCCCTAGCGGCTCGCTTTTAAACACCGGGGAGCTGTTTTTT. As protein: CASSPSGSLLNTGELFF.

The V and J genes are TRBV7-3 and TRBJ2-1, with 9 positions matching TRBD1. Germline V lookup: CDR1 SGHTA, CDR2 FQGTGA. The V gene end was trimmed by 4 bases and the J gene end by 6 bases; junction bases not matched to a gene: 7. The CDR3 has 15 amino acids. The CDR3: CASSSTGTGFNEQFF. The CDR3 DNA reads TGTGCCAGCAGCTCCACCGGGACAGGGTTCAATGAGCAGTTCTTC.

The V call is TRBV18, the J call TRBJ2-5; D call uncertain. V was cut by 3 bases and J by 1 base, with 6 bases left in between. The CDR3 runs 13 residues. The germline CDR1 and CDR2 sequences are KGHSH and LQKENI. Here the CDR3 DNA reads TGTGCCAGCTCACCCCCATCCCAAGAGACCCAGTACTTC. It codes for CASSPPSQETQYF.

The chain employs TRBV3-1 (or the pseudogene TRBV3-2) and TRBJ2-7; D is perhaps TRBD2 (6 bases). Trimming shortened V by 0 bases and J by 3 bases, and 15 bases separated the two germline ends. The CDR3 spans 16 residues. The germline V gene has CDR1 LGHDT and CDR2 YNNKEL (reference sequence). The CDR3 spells CASSQDATSNFYEQYF. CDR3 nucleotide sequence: TGTGCCAGCAGCCAAGATGCGACTAGTAACTTCTACGAGCAGTACTTC.

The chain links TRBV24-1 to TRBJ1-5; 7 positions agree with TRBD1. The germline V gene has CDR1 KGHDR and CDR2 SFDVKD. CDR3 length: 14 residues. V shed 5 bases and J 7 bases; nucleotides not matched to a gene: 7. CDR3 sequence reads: CATSVGTVGQPQHF. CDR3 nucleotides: TGTGCCACCAGTGTCGGGACAGTAGGACAGCCCCAGCATTTT.

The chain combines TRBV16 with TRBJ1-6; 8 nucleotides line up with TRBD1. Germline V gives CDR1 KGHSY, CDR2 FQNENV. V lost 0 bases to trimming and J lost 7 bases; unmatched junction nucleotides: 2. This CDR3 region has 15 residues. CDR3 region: CASSQSTGGNSPLHF. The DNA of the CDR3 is TGTGCCAGCAGCCAATCTACAGGGGGAAATTCACCCCTCCACTTT.

The CDR3 DNA is TGCGCCAGCAGCTTGGGACTAGCGGGAGACAATGAGCAGTTCTTC. Amino acids: CASSLGLAGDNEQFF. The genes are TRBV5-1 and TRBJ2-1; TRBD2 aligns across 12 bases. V gave up 0 bases and J gave up 5 bases; unmatched junction bases: 0. The germline CDR1 and CDR2 sequences are SGHRS and YFSETQ. The CDR3 has 15 amino acids.

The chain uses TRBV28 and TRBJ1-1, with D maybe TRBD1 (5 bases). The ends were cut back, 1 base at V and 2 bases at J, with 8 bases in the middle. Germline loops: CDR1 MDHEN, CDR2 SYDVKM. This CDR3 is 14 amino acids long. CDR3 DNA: TGTGCCAGCAGTTTATACCAGGGAAACACTGAAGCTTTCTTT. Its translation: CASSLYQGNTEAFF.

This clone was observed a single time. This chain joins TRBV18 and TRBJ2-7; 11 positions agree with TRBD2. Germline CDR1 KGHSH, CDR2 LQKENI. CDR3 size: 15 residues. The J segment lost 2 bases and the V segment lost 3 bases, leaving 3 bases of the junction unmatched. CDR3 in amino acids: CASSPPSGGPYEQYF. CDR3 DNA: TGTGCCAGCTCACCGCCTAGCGGGGGGCCCTACGAGCAGTACTTC.

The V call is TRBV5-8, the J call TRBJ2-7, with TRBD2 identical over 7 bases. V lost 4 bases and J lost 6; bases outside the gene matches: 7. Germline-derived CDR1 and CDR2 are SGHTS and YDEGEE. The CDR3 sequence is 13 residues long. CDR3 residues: CASSRGGVGEQYF. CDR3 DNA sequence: TGTGCCAGCAGCCGTGGGGGGGTGGGCGAGCAGTACTTC.

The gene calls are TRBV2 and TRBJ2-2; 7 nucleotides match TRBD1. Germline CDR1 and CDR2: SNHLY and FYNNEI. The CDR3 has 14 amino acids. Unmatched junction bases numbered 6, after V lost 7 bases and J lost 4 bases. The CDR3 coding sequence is TGTGCCAGCAACTTACGGGACAGCACCGGGGAGCTGTTTTTT. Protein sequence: CASNLRDSTGELFF.

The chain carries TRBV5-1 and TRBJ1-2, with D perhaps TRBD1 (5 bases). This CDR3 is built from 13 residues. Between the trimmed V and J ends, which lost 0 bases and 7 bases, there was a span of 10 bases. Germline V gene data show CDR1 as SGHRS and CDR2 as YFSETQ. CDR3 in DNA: TGCGCCAGCAGCTTGGACACAGGCATTGGCTACACCTTC. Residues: CASSLDTGIGYTF. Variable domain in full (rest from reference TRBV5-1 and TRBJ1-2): KAGVTQTPRYLIKTRGQQVTLSCSPISGHRSVSWYQQTPGQGLQFLFEYFSETQRNKGNFPGRFSGRQFSNSRSEMNVSTLELGDSALYLCASSLDTGIGYTFGSGTRLTVV.

CDR3 loop: CASSRGRQGLYEQYF. CDR3 bases: TGCGCCAGCTCGAGGGGGAGACAGGGGCTCTACGAGCAGTACTTC. The rearrangement uses TRBV5-1 and TRBJ2-7, with 8 bases lining up with TRBD1. J lost 3 bases, V lost 7 bases, and 12 bases had no gene match. Germline values: CDR1 SGHRS, CDR2 YFSETQ. The CDR3 contains 15 residues.

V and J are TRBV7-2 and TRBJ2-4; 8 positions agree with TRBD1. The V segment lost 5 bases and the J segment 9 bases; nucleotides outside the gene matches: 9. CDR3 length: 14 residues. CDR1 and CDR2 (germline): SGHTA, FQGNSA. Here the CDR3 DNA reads TGTGCCAGCAGCCAAAATCGACAGGGGTCCATTCAGTACTTC. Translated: CASSQNRQGSIQYF.

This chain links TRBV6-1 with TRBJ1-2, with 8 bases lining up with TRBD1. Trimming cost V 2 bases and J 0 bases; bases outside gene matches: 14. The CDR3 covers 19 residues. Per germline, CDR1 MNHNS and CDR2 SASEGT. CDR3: CASSERTSGTGASNYGYTF. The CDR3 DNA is TGTGCCAGCAGTGAACGTACATCCGGGACAGGTGCCTCTAACTATGGCTACACCTTC.